The entry below gives a single T cell receptor (beta chain) sequence along with its context. This table comes from immunoSEQ multiplex PCR, and its TCRdb copy is limited to in-frame clones, with some not included. The sample includes 80,000 to 100,000 clones, roughly 78% of them seen just once. This record belongs to a study of blood T cell repertoires in COVID-19. Overall study: The study drew acute and convalescent COVID-19 samples from the United States, Italy and Spain.

Germline trimming cut 0 bases from V and 3 bases from J; bases unmatched to any gene: 5. From germline, CDR1 is SGHAT and CDR2 FQNNGV. This CDR3 contains 16 residues. The V and J genes are TRBV11-2 and TRBJ2-1; 7 nucleotides align to TRBD2. Sequenced input: peripheral blood. This TCR derives from a woman between 65 and 79 years old with acute or convalescent COVID-19. This CDR3 reads CASSLESGGGYNEQFF. CDR3 DNA sequence: TGTGCCAGCAGCTTAGAATCTGGGGGGGGCTACAATGAGCAGTTCTTC.